This record looks at one TCR beta chain sequence and its context. Trimming took off 5 bases at V and 4 bases at J, with 17 bases between the two ends. This CDR3 is built from 15 residues. CDR1 and CDR2 from the germline V gene are MRHNA and SNTAGT. The data are from a study of blood T cell repertoires in COVID-19. Whole-study context: Spain, Italy and the United States supplied samples that represented acute and convalescent COVID-19. T cells, B-cell-depleted T cells, or PBMCs provided the cDNA or gDNA that served as material.

Per the study methods: Amplification with reference gene primers provided the estimates of nucleated cell counts. TCRdb's table, derived via immunoSEQ multiplex PCR, lists solely in-frame clones and lacks some. Clonal size and the V and J genes are those of that table, whereas D and trimming came from the DNA. The table records more than 75,000 clones, 65% to 90% of them present only once. The chain joins TRBV6-4 to TRBJ1-2; the D is unclear. The sequencing input was peripheral blood. This sequence was found in an elderly man with active or convalescent COVID-19. The CDR3 loop is CASSPDTSRFYGYTF. The CDR3 DNA reads TGTGCCAGCAGTCCCGACACGAGTAGGTTCTATGGCTACACCTTC.